The 8 T cell receptor beta chains presented below share a single source sample, sequenced in a study of cytomegalovirus exposure and HLA in healthy donors (TCRdb year 2017). Receptors were amplified or captured by the immunoSEQ multiplex PCR assay. For the multiplex PCR, a mixture combining 60 forward primers for TCR Vbeta segments and 13 reverse primers for TCR Jbeta segments was used. The table comes from immuneACCESS by way of TCRdb, which keeps in-frame sequences with V and J called. Part of the clones is missing from these tables; in studies checked, under half for an unresolved V gene and the rest for unknown reasons. In this sample the table shows under 250,000 clones, 70% to 90% of which occur a single time. The ten largest make up 1% to 1.5% of the sample. Sequences were obtained from PBMCs. The receptors originated from a human donor in good health.

This chain joins TRBV5-1 and TRBJ2-7, with D tentatively TRBD1 (6 bases). Trimming took off 4 bases at V and 6 bases at J, with 17 bases between the two ends. CDR1 SGHRS and CDR2 YFSETQ come from the germline V gene. The CDR3 is 14 amino acids. CDR3 bases: TGCGCCAGCAGCGATCGGTACAGGGATAGCGAGCAGTACTTC. Translating it yields CASSDRYRDSEQYF. The whole variable domain, filled in from reference TRBV5-1 and TRBJ2-7, reads KAGVTQTPRYLIKTRGQQVTLSCSPISGHRSVSWYQQTPGQGLQFLFEYFSETQRNKGNFPGRFSGRQFSNSRSEMNVSTLELGDSALYLCASSDRYRDSEQYFGPGTRLTVT.

The J gene is TRBJ2-1, the V gene TRBV10-1; maybe TRBD2 (5 bases). Trimming took off 4 bases at V and 12 bases at J, with 19 bases between the two ends. Germline V gene lookup returns CDR1 WNHNN and CDR2 SYGVQD (reference sequence). CDR3 length equals 14 residues. The CDR3 nucleotides read TGCGCCAGCAGTGGAGAGCGGAGCACCTCGGCGCAGTTCTTC. As protein: CASSGERSTSAQFF.

A few counts support this clone. The V and J genes are TRBV19 and TRBJ2-2, with 8 positions matching TRBD2. V lost 1 base to trimming and J lost 4 bases; unmatched junction nucleotides: 2. The CDR3 is 15 residues long. Germline V gives CDR1 LNHDA, CDR2 SQIVND (reference sequence). The CDR3, as DNA: TGTGCCAGTAGTATAGCGGGAGGGCCCACCGGGGAGCTGTTTTTT. Amino acids: CASSIAGGPTGELFF.

This rearrangement joins TRBV7-2 to TRBJ2-5; D perhaps matches TRBD2 (7 bases). V was shortened by 3 bases and J by 7 bases, with 18 bases between the two germline ends. CDR3 length: 15 residues. In germline, CDR1 is SGHTA, CDR2 FQGNSA. The CDR3, as DNA: TGTGCCAGCAGCTTCCCACGCGGGGGCTTGGGGACCCAGTACTTC. Amino acids: CASSFPRGGLGTQYF. Complete variable domain (other parts from reference TRBV7-2 and TRBJ2-5): GAGVSQSPSNKVTEKGKDVELRCDPISGHTALYWYRQSLGQGLEFLIYFQGNSAPDKSGLPSDRFSAERTGGSVSTLTIQRTQQEDSAVYLCASSFPRGGLGTQYFGPGTRLLVL.

This chain joins TRBV4-1 and TRBJ2-1; D might be TRBD2 (6 bases). The V gene's germline CDR1 is MGHRA and CDR2 YSYEKL. V gave up 8 bases and J gave up 15 bases, with 20 bases separating them. The CDR3 is 12 amino acids. As DNA, the CDR3 is TGCGCCAGCGAAGCCCCCTGGGGGGAGGCGTTCTTC. This sequence encodes CASEAPWGEAFF.

The genes are TRBV29-1 and TRBJ1-1; D remains ambiguous. With 1 base removed from V and 9 bases from J, the gap between germline ends came to 9 bases. There are 11 residues in the CDR3. Germline V gives CDR1 SQVTM, CDR2 ANQGSEA. CDR3 residues: CSVEGNSKAFF. CDR3 sequence (DNA): TGCAGCGTTGAAGGGAACAGTAAAGCTTTCTTT.

The chain carries TRBV2 and TRBJ1-2; no reliable D call. Germline CDR1 and CDR2: SNHLY and FYNNEI. V was trimmed by 1 base and J by 4 bases, leaving 4 bases between them. The CDR3 has 12 amino acids. In nucleotides, the CDR3 is TGTGCCAGCAGTGAAGTCATCTATGGCTACACCTTC. Its protein is CASSEVIYGYTF.

The rearrangement links TRBV9 to TRBJ2-5; 12 bases fit TRBD1. With V trimmed by 0 bases and J by 5 bases, 14 bases remained unmatched. This CDR3 contains 19 residues. CDR1 is SGDLS, CDR2 YYNGEE, per germline. In DNA form, the CDR3 reads TGTGCCAGCAGCGTAGAGCACGACGGGACAGGGGGCTTTGAGGAGACCCAGTACTTC. Encoded protein: CASSVEHDGTGGFEETQYF. Full variable domain (rest looked up from reference TRBV9 and TRBJ2-5): DSGVTQTPKHLITATGQRVTLRCSPRSGDLSVYWYQQSLDQGLQFLIQYYNGEERAKGNILERFSAQQFPDLHSELNLSSLELGDSALYFCASSVEHDGTGGFEETQYFGPGTRLLVL.